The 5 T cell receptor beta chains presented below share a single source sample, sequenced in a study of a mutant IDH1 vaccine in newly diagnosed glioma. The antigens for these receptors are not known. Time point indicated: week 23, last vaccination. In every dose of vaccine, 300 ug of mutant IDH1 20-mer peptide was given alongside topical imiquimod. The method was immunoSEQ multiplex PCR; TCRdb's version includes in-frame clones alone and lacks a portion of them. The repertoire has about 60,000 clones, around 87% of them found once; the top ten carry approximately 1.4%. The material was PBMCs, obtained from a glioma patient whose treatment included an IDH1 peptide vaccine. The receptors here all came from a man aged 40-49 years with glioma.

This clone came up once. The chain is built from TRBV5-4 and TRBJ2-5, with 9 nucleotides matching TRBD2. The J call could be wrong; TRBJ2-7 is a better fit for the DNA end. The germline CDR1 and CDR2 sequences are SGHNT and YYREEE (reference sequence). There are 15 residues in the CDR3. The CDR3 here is CASSSSGLAFYEQYF. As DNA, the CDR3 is TGTGCCAGCAGCTCCTCGGGACTAGCTTTCTACGAGCAGTACTTC.

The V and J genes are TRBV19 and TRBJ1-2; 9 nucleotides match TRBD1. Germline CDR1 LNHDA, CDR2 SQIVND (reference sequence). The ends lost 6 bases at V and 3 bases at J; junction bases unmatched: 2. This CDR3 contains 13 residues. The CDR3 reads CASSRTGDYGYTF. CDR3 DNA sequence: TGTGCCAGTAGCCGGACAGGGGACTATGGCTACACCTTC. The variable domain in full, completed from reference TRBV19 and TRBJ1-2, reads DGGITQSPKYLFRKEGQNVTLSCEQNLNHDAMYWYRQDPGQGLRLIYYSQIVNDFQKGDIAEGYSVSREKKESFPLTVTSAQKNPTAFYLCASSRTGDYGYTFGSGTRLTVV.

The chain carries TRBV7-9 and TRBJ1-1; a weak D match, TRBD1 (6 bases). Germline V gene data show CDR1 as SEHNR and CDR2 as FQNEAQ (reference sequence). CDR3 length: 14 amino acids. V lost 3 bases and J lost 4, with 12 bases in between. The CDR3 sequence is CASSLPGAATEAFF. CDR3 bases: TGTGCCAGCAGCTTGCCAGGGGCCGCCACTGAAGCTTTCTTT.

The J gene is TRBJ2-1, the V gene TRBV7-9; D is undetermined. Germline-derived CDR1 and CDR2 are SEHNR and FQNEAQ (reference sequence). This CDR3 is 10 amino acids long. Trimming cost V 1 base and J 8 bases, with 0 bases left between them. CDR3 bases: TGTGCCAGCAGCTTAGATGAGCAGTTCTTC. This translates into CASSLDEQFF.

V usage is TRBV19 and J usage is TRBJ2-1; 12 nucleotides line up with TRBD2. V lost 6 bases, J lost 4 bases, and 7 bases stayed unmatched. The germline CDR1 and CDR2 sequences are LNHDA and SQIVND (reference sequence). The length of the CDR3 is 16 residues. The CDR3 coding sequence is TGTGCCAGTAGGCCTCTAGCGGGAGGGGAATACAATGAGCAGTTCTTC. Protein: CASRPLAGGEYNEQFF.